The source of this T cell receptor (beta chain) is a study of blood T cells in healthy people across ages (dated by TCRdb to the mid-2010s). Some background on the complete study: Template switching captured roughly one uniquely barcoded TCR beta cDNA molecule per two T cells in model experiments. To avoid experimental bias, donors of different ages were distributed randomly across sequencing lanes. To track age-related changes in TCR beta repertoire diversity, the study relied on deep sequencing normalized with unique cDNA molecular identifiers. The study analyzed two additional independent replicas of 1 million unique cDNA reads from the same blood draw for two donors, one aged 18 to 30 and one aged 80 or older. The donors were divided into four age groups: young (average around 17 years), middle-aged (roughly 40), aged (roughly 60) and long-lived (82).

Preparation of the library involved 5' RACE. Sequencing was carried out with an Illumina HiSeq 2500. A second roughly 6 to 12 cycle PCR used a sample-barcoded 5' primer and a J-beta primer mix. A template-switch 5' adaptor carrying 12 random nucleotides introduced a unique molecular identifier onto each TCR beta cDNA molecule. Each sample yielded at least 2.5 million CDR3-containing paired-end reads. First-strand cDNA synthesis was performed from all RNA using the Mint cDNA synthesis kit, with priming by a TRBC-specific oligonucleotide. All cDNA was treated with uracil-DNA glycosylase and then went through a first 18-cycle PCR with the universal primers M1SS and BC2_uni_R. The paper's processing steps were these. Normalization of each sample was performed by random selection of 1 million high-quality reads, each carrying a distinct molecular identifier. Instead of being binned into consensus sequences, reads with shared molecular identifiers were discarded. MiTCR, run with a Q25 quality threshold and the strictest error-elimination algorithm, handled CDR3 identification, clonotype clustering and error correction. A nonparametric unseen species model with Euler transformation was used to estimate a lower bound on total TCR beta diversity. The public reads were reanalyzed by TCRdb: fastp trimming at Q25, MiXCR alignment, in-frame beta chains only. Each CDR3 protein gets just one entry, which takes the most common genes and DNA from the rows behind it. Here the V and J calls rest on TCRdb's processing, not on the authors' analysis. The sample includes about a million distinct CDR3 sequences, with around 48% observed a single time. Roughly 13% of the sample is taken by the ten largest.

The CDR3 has 16 amino acids, counting the end cysteine and phenylalanine. Of all the DNA, just the CDR3 is kept, 48 bases in frame from base 1. From the germline V gene, CDR1 is LGHNA and CDR2 is YSLEER. Study-level results and caveats: Total diversity estimates from one million sequenced T cells were considered lower bounds and underestimates. Observed TCR beta diversity per million T cells fell roughly linearly with age, and a significant reduction was already apparent by age about 36. The long-lived group showed more naive CD4+ T cells, fewer expanded clones and increased TCR diversity than the aged group, suggesting age selection. Since profiling was done on bulk unsorted PBMCs, naive and antigen-experienced compartments could not be conclusively compared. The CMV infection status of donors was not known, potentially confounding age-related changes in expanded clonotypes. The percentage of naive T cells measured by flow cytometry correlated strongly with observed TCR beta diversity.

The donors were roughly 39 Caucasian individuals from Russia, aged roughly 6 to 95 years, who were systemically healthy. Each donor gave around 9.8 milliliters of peripheral blood, collected into EDTA-treated Vacutainer tubes. PBMCs were isolated by Ficoll-Paque density-gradient centrifugation, with at least 6.5 million obtained per sample. Total RNA was extracted from PBMCs with Trizol reagent, with at least 5.5 micrograms obtained per sample. The percentages of naive CD45RAhigh/CD27high T cells were determined by flow cytometry on a PBMC aliquot from every donor. Concerning this clonotype itself: Its antigen is not yet known. The junction does not match germline at one end; this may be a read error.

This receptor was identified in a man aged 30 to 45 in good health. The rearranged chain carries TRBV4-3 and TRBJ2-5; a stretch of 13 junction bases matches TRBD2. Specimen: blood. The CDR3 is CAGSQGTSGTQETQYF. The DNA sequence is as follows: TGCGCCGGCAGCCAAGGGACTAGCGGGACCCAAGAGACCCAGTACTTC.